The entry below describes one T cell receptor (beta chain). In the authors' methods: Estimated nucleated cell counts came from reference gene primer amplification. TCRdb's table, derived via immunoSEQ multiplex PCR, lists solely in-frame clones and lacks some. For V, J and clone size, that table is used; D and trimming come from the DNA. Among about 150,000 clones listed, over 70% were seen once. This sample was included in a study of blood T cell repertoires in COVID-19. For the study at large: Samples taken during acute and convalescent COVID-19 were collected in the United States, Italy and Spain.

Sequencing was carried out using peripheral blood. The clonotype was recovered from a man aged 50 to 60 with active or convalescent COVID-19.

This CDR3 reads CASSYAGFHEQYF. CDR3 DNA: TGTGCCAGCAGTTACGCCGGGTTCCACGAGCAGTACTTC. This sequence joins TRBV6-5 and TRBJ2-7; D not certain. V was shortened by 2 bases and J by 5 bases, with 10 bases between the two germline ends. The V gene's germline CDR1 is MNHEY and CDR2 SVGAGI. CDR3 size: 13 residues.